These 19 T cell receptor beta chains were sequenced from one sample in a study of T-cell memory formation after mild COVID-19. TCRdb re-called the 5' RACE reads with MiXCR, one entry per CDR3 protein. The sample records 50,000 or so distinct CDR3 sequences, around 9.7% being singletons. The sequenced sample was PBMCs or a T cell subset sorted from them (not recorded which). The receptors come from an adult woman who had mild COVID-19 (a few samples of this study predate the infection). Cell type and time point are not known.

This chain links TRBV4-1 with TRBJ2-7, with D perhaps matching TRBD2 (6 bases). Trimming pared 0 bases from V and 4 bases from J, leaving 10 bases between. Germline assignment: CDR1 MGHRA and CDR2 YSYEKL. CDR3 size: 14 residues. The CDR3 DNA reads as TGCGCCAGCAGCCAAGATGGGGGGAAGTACGAGCAGTACTTC. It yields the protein CASSQDGGKYEQYF.

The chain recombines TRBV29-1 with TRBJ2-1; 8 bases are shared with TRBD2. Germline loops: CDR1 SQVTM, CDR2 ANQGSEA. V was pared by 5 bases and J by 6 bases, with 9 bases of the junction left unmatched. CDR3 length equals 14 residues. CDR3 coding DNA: TGCAGCGTTCGGGGGGGGTTGAGGGGCAATGAGCAGTTCTTC. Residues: CSVRGGLRGNEQFF.

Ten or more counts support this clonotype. CDR3 in DNA: TGTGCCAGCAGCTCCCCTAGCCCCGGCACAGATACGCAGTATTTT. This codes for CASSSPSPGTDTQYF. The chain combines TRBV7-6 with TRBJ2-3; D might be TRBD2 (5 bases). The CDR3 contains 15 residues. CDR1 and CDR2 from the germline V gene are SGHVS and FNYEAQ. V was pared by 4 bases and J by 1 base, with 12 bases between.

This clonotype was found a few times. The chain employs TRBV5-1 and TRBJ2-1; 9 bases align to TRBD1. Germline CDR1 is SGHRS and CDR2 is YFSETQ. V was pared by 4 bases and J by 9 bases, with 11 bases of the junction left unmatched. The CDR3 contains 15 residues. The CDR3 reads CASSLRGQGGSEQFF. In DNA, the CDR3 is TGCGCCAGCAGCCTCCGGGGACAGGGAGGAAGTGAGCAGTTCTTC.

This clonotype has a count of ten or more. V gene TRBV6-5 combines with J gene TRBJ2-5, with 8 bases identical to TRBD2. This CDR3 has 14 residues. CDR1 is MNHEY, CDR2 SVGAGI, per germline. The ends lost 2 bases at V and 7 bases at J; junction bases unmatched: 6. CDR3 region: CASSYGGGRVTQYF. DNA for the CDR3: TGTGCCAGCAGTTACGGCGGGGGGCGGGTGACCCAGTACTTC.

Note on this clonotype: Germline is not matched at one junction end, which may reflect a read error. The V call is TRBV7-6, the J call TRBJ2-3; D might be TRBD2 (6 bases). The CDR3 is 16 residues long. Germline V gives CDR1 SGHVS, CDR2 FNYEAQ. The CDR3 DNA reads TGTGCCAGCAGTTTACTTAACGCGGGATCCACAGATACTCAGTATTTT. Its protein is CASSLLNAGSTDTQYF.

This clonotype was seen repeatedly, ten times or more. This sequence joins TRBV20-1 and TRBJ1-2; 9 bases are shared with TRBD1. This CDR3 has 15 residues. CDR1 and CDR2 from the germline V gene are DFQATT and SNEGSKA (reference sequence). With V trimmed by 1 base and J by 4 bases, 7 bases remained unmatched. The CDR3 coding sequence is TGCAGTGCTAGAGGCCCGACAGGGGGGAGCTATGGCTACACCTTC. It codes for CSARGPTGGSYGYTF.

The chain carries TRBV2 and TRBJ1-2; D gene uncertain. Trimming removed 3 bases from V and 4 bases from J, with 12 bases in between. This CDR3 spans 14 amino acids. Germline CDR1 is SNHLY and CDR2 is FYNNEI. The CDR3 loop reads CASSDTPEAYGYTF. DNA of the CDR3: TGTGCCAGCAGTGATACCCCGGAAGCCTATGGCTACACCTTC.

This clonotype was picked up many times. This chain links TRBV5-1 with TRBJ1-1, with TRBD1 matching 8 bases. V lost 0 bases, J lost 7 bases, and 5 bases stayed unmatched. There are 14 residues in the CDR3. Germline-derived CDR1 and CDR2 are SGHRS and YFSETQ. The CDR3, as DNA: TGCGCCAGCAGCTTGGACCGGACAGGGAATGAAGCTTTCTTT. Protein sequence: CASSLDRTGNEAFF.

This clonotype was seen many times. The CDR3 spells CASSLSQLGGRTYNEQFF. As DNA, the CDR3 is TGTGCCAGCAGTTTAAGTCAACTCGGGGGAAGGACCTACAATGAGCAGTTCTTC. V usage is TRBV12-3 or TRBV12-4 and J usage is TRBJ2-1; a weak D match, TRBD2 (6 bases). The CDR3 runs to 18 residues. The V end lost 2 bases, the J end lost 2 bases, and 19 bases lay between the germline ends.

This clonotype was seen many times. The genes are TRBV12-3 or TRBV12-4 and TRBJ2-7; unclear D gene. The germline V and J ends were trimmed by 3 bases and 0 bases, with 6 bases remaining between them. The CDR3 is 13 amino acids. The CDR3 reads CASSLSNSYEQYF. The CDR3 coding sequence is TGTGCCAGCAGTTTGTCAAACTCCTACGAGCAGTACTTC.

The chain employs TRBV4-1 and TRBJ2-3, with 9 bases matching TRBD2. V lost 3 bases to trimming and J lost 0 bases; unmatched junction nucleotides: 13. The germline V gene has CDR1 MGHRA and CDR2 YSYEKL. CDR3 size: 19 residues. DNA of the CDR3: TGCGCCAGCAGCCAGGCGATTGGGACTAGCTCCCCTAGCACAGATACGCAGTATTTT. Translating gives CASSQAIGTSSPSTDTQYF.

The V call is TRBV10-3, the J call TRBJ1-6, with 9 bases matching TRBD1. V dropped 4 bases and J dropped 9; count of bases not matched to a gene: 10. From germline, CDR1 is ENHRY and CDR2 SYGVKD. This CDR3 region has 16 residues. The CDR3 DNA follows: TGTGCCATCAGTGCGGACAGGGGAAGTTATGGTTCACCCCTCCACTTT. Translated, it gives CAISADRGSYGSPLHF.

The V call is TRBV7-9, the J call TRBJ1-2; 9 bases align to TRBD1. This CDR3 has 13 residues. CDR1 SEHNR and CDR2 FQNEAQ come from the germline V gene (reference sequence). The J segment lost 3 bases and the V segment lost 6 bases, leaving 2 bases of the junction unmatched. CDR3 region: CASSGQGHYGYTF. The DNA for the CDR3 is TGTGCCAGCAGTGGACAGGGGCACTATGGCTACACCTTC. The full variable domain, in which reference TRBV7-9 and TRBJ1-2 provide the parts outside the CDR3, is DTGVSQNPRHKITKRGQNVTFRCDPISEHNRLYWYRQTLGQGPEFLTYFQNEAQLEKSRLLSDRFSAERPKGSFSTLEIQRTEQGDSAMYLCASSGQGHYGYTFGSGTRLTVV.

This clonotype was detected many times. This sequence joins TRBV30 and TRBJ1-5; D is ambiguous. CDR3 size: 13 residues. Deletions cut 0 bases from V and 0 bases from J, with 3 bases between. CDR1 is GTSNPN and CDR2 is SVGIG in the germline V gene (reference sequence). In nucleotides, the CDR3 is TGTGCCTGGAGTGTCGATAGCAATCAGCCCCAGCATTTT. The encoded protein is CAWSVDSNQPQHF. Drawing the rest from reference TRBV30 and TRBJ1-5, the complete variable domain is SQTIHQWPATLVQPVGSPLSLECTVEGTSNPNLYWYRQAAGRGLQLLFYSVGIGQISSEVPQNLSASRPQDRQFILSSKKLLLSDSGFYLCAWSVDSNQPQHFGDGTRLSIL.

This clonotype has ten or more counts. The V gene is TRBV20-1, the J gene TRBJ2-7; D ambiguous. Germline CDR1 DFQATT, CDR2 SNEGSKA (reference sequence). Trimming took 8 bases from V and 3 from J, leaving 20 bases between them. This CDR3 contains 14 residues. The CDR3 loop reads CSSYDPKLGYEQYF. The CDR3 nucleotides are TGCAGTTCCTATGATCCTAAGTTGGGCTACGAGCAGTACTTC.

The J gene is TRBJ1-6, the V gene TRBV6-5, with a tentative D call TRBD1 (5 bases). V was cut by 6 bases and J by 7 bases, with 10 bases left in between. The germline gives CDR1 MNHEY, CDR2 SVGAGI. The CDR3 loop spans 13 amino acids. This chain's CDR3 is CASRSGMNSPLHF. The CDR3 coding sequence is TGTGCCAGCAGATCAGGGATGAATTCACCCCTCCACTTT.

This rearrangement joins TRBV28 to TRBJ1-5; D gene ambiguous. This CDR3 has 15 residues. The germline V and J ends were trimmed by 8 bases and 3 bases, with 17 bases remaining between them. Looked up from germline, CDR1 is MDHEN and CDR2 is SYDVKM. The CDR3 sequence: CASSRLDGPNQPQHF. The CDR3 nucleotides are TGTGCCAGCTCTCGTCTGGACGGGCCCAATCAGCCCCAGCATTTT.

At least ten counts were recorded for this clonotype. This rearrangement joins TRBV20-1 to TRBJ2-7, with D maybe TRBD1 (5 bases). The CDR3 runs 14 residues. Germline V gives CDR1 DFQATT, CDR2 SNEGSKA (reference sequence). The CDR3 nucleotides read TGCTCCCCTCAGGGCAGGGCCCCACCCTACGAGCAGTACTTC. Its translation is CSPQGRAPPYEQYF.